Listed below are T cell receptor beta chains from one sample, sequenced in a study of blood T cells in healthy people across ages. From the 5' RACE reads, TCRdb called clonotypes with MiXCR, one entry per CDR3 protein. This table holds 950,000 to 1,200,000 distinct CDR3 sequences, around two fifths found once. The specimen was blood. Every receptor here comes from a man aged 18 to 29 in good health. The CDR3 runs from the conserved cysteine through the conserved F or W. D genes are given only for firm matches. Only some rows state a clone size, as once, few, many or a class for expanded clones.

CDR3nt: TGTGCCAGCAGCGCCCCGGCAGGGGGTTCCTACAAGCAGTACTTC
CDR3aa: CASSAPAGGSYKQYF
v_gene: TRBV12-3/TRBV12-4
abundance: .
d_gene: TRBD1
j_gene: TRBJ2-7

CDR3nt: TGCGCCAGCAGCTTGGAGCCGACAGGGACCAGCACAGATACGCAGTATTTT
CDR3aa: CASSLEPTGTSTDTQYF
v_gene: TRBV5-1
abundance: .
d_gene: TRBD1
j_gene: TRBJ2-3

CDR3nt: TGCGCCAGCAGCCAATTTCAGGGATCCAATCAGCCCCAGCATTTT
CDR3aa: CASSQFQGSNQPQHF
v_gene: TRBV4-3
abundance: .
d_gene: .
j_gene: TRBJ1-5

CDR3nt: TGCAGTGCCGTCCCGGGGGCCCTAACTAATGAAAAACTGTTTTTT
CDR3aa: CSAVPGALTNEKLFF
v_gene: TRBV20-1
abundance: .
d_gene: .
j_gene: TRBJ1-4

CDR3nt: TGTGCCAGCAGTCCCCGGGACGGAGTCTCCTACGAGCAGTACTTC
CDR3aa: CASSPRDGVSYEQYF
v_gene: TRBV6-1
abundance: .
d_gene: .
j_gene: TRBJ2-7

CDR3nt: TGCGCCAGCAGCCAAGAAATGCAGACAAGTAGCTCCTATAATTCACCCCTCCACTTT
CDR3aa: CASSQEMQTSSSYNSPLHF
v_gene: TRBV4-3
abundance: few
d_gene: .
j_gene: TRBJ1-6

CDR3nt: TGTGCCAGCACCCGACACGGGCAATCGAACACTGAAGCTTTCTTT
CDR3aa: CASTRHGQSNTEAFF
v_gene: TRBV6-1
abundance: .
d_gene: .
j_gene: TRBJ1-1

CDR3nt: TGTGCCAGCAGCTCCATGCGAAGCCGGGACAACTTTTTTAACTATGGCTACACCTTC
CDR3aa: CASSSMRSRDNFFNYGYTF
v_gene: TRBV7-9
abundance: .
d_gene: .
j_gene: TRBJ1-2

CDR3nt: TGCGCCAGCAGCCAGGGACAGATGACTAACTATGGCTACACCTTC
CDR3aa: CASSQGQMTNYGYTF
v_gene: TRBV4-3
abundance: .
d_gene: TRBD1
j_gene: TRBJ1-2

CDR3nt: TGCGCCAGCAGCCAAGAAAACAGGGGTGGTGGCTACACCTTC
CDR3aa: CASSQENRGGGYTF
v_gene: TRBV4-3
abundance: few
d_gene: TRBD1
j_gene: TRBJ1-2

CDR3nt: TGTGCCAGCAGCCAGACATCAACTAGCTCTGCCGGGGAGCTGTTTTTT
CDR3aa: CASSQTSTSSAGELFF
v_gene: TRBV6-5
abundance: once
d_gene: .
j_gene: TRBJ2-2

CDR3nt: TGTGCCAGCAGTGAATATGGCGGGGGGGCCCGGAATGAGCAGTACTTC
CDR3aa: CASSEYGGGARNEQYF
v_gene: TRBV25-1
abundance: .
d_gene: TRBD2
j_gene: TRBJ2-7

CDR3nt: TGTGCCAGCAGATCTATCACAGGGAGGGGCACTGAAGCTTTCTTT
CDR3aa: CASRSITGRGTEAFF
v_gene: TRBV5-5
abundance: .
d_gene: .
j_gene: TRBJ1-1

CDR3nt: TGCGCCAGCAGCCAAGAAACCGGGGGGATCGCTGAAGCTTTCTTT
CDR3aa: CASSQETGGIAEAFF
v_gene: TRBV4-3
abundance: .
d_gene: .
j_gene: TRBJ1-1

CDR3nt: TGCAGCGTCCGGAATGGCAGGGGTCGCGAAGCTTTCTTT
CDR3aa: CSVRNGRGREAFF
v_gene: TRBV29-1
abundance: few
d_gene: .
j_gene: TRBJ1-1

CDR3nt: TGCGCCAGCAGCAGGACCGGACACTCGAGCACCGGGGAGCTGTTTTTT
CDR3aa: CASSRTGHSSTGELFF
v_gene: TRBV5-1
abundance: .
d_gene: .
j_gene: TRBJ2-2

CDR3nt: TGCGTCGGGGGTGAGTACAATGTGCAGTTCTTC
CDR3aa: CVGGEYNVQFF
v_gene: TRBV29-1
abundance: .
d_gene: .
j_gene: TRBJ2-1

CDR3nt: TGCAGTGCTAGAGAGTCCCTCTGGGCAGATACGCAGTATTTT
CDR3aa: CSARESLWADTQYF
v_gene: TRBV20-1
abundance: .
d_gene: .
j_gene: TRBJ2-3

CDR3nt: TGTGCCAGCAGCCAAGATATAGGTGACTCGCAGTTCTTC
CDR3aa: CASSQDIGDSQFF
v_gene: TRBV4-2
abundance: .
d_gene: .
j_gene: TRBJ2-1

CDR3nt: TGTGCTGCGGGTGGGTCGCCCAGCACAGATACGCAGTATTTT
CDR3aa: CAAGGSPSTDTQYF
v_gene: TRBV11-2
abundance: few
d_gene: .
j_gene: TRBJ2-3

CDR3nt: TGCGCCAGCAGCTTACAGGGTGTGGGGCGGTCTGAAGCTTTCTTT
CDR3aa: CASSLQGVGRSEAFF
v_gene: TRBV5-1
abundance: .
d_gene: .
j_gene: TRBJ1-1

CDR3nt: TGTGCCAGCAGCTCTCCGGACCAGCTTAGGGAGCTGTTTTTT
CDR3aa: CASSSPDQLRELFF
v_gene: TRBV7-9
abundance: .
d_gene: .
j_gene: TRBJ2-2

CDR3nt: TGTGCCAGCAGTGACGGGGCTAGCGGGGGGAATGAGCAGTTCTTC
CDR3aa: CASSDGASGGNEQFF
v_gene: TRBV6-4
abundance: .
d_gene: TRBD2
j_gene: TRBJ2-1

CDR3nt: TGTGCCAGCAGCCGCGGATCCGGGACAAACTATGGCTACACCTTC
CDR3aa: CASSRGSGTNYGYTF
v_gene: TRBV6-5
abundance: .
d_gene: .
j_gene: TRBJ1-2

CDR3nt: TGTGCCAGCAGCGAAGCTTTATCTAGCACAGATACGCAGTATTTT
CDR3aa: CASSEALSSTDTQYF
v_gene: TRBV2
abundance: .
d_gene: .
j_gene: TRBJ2-3

CDR3nt: TGTGCCATCAGTGAGACTATGACGGGGAGCACAGATACGCAGTATTTT
CDR3aa: CAISETMTGSTDTQYF
v_gene: TRBV10-3
abundance: many
d_gene: .
j_gene: TRBJ2-3

CDR3nt: TGTGCCAGCACCGTACGACGACCAGGGGTACGGGGCTACACCTTC
CDR3aa: CASTVRRPGVRGYTF
v_gene: TRBV6-5
abundance: .
d_gene: .
j_gene: TRBJ1-2

CDR3nt: TGTGCCAGCAGTTACCAAAGTCCGGGGGAGCAGTACTTC
CDR3aa: CASSYQSPGEQYF
v_gene: TRBV6-2/TRBV6-3
abundance: few
d_gene: .
j_gene: TRBJ2-5

CDR3nt: TGTGCCAGCAGTGTTTTAGGACCTTCAAGTGAAGCTTTCTTT
CDR3aa: CASSVLGPSSEAFF
v_gene: TRBV2
abundance: .
d_gene: .
j_gene: TRBJ1-1

CDR3nt: TGTGCCAGCAGGGGGGACAGGGGAGATGGTTCACCCCTCCACTTT
CDR3aa: CASRGDRGDGSPLHF
v_gene: TRBV27
abundance: .
d_gene: TRBD1
j_gene: TRBJ1-6

CDR3nt: TGTGCCAGCAGCCATGACCAAGGACCAGGACTTTGGGAGACCCAGTACTTC
CDR3aa: CASSHDQGPGLWETQYF
v_gene: TRBV3-1
abundance: few
d_gene: .
j_gene: TRBJ2-5

CDR3nt: TGCAGCGCGGGGGGGGACAGGGGGCTTCTCACTGAAGCTTTCTTT
CDR3aa: CSAGGDRGLLTEAFF
v_gene: TRBV29-1
abundance: .
d_gene: TRBD1
j_gene: TRBJ1-1

CDR3nt: TGTGCCAGCAGCCGCGAGGGGCAGTTTAATGAAAAACTGTTTTTT
CDR3aa: CASSREGQFNEKLFF
v_gene: TRBV3-1
abundance: .
d_gene: .
j_gene: TRBJ1-4

CDR3nt: TGTGCCATCAGTTTGGAGGGTGGGGCCACAGATACGCAGTATTTT
CDR3aa: CAISLEGGATDTQYF
v_gene: TRBV10-3
abundance: .
d_gene: .
j_gene: TRBJ2-3

CDR3nt: TGTGCCAGCAGCTTAAGGGCTAGCGGGGGGTCTGACAATGAGCAGTTCTTC
CDR3aa: CASSLRASGGSDNEQFF
v_gene: TRBV7-9
abundance: few
d_gene: TRBD2
j_gene: TRBJ2-1

CDR3nt: TGTGCCAGCAGCGGTGGCCTAGGGGGGCTCTACAATGAGCAGTTCTTC
CDR3aa: CASSGGLGGLYNEQFF
v_gene: TRBV9
abundance: .
d_gene: .
j_gene: TRBJ2-1

CDR3nt: TGCAGTGCTAGCTCTAGCGGGGGCGGGAATGAGCAGTTCTTC
CDR3aa: CSASSSGGGNEQFF
v_gene: TRBV20-1
abundance: few
d_gene: TRBD2
j_gene: TRBJ2-1

CDR3nt: TGTGCCAGCAGTCTCAAAGGGCAGCAACGTTATGGCTACACCTTC
CDR3aa: CASSLKGQQRYGYTF
v_gene: TRBV12-3/TRBV12-4
abundance: .
d_gene: .
j_gene: TRBJ1-2

CDR3nt: TGTGCCAGCAGTTACTCCACTAGCTGGGACACCGGGGAGCTGTTTTTT
CDR3aa: CASSYSTSWDTGELFF
v_gene: TRBV6-2/TRBV6-3
abundance: .
d_gene: .
j_gene: TRBJ2-2

CDR3nt: TGTGCCAGCAGCCCACAGGACAGGGAAGCTAGAGAAGCCCAGTACTTC
CDR3aa: CASSPQDREAREAQYF
v_gene: TRBV9
abundance: few
d_gene: TRBD1
j_gene: TRBJ2-5

CDR3nt: TGCAGTGCTAGAGATTGGTCCAATCAGCCCCAGCATTTT
CDR3aa: CSARDWSNQPQHF
v_gene: TRBV20-1
abundance: once
d_gene: .
j_gene: TRBJ1-5

CDR3nt: TGCAGCGTTGAAGTCATAATACAGGAATCCGGGGAGCTGTTTTTT
CDR3aa: CSVEVIIQESGELFF
v_gene: TRBV29-1
abundance: .
d_gene: .
j_gene: TRBJ2-2

CDR3nt: TGTGCCAGCAGCTTGGTCGACCTAAACTATGGCTACACCTTC
CDR3aa: CASSLVDLNYGYTF
v_gene: TRBV5-8
abundance: few
d_gene: .
j_gene: TRBJ1-2